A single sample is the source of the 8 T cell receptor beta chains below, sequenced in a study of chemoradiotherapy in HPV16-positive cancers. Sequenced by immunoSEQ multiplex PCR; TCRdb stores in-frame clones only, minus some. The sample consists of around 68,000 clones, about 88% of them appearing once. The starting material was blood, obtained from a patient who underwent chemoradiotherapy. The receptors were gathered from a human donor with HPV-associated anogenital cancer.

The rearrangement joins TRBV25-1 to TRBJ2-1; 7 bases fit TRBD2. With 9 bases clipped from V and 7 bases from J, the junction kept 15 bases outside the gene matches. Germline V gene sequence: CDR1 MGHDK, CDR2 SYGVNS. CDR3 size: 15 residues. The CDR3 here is CASPHARGLSNEQFF. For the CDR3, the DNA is TGTGCCAGTCCCCACGCGCGGGGGTTATCAAATGAGCAGTTCTTC.

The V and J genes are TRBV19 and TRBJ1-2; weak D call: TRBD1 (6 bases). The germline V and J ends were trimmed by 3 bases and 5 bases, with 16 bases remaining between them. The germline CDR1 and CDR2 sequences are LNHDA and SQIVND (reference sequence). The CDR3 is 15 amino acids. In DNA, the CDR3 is TGTGCCAGTAGTATTGTGGGGGCGGCGCGGTATGGCTACACCTTC. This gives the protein CASSIVGAARYGYTF.

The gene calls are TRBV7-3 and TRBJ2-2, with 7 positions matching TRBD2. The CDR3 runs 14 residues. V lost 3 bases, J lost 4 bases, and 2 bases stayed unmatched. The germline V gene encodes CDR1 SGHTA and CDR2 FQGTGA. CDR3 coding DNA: TGTGCCAGCAGCTTCGGGGGGTCCACCGGGGAGCTGTTTTTT. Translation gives CASSFGGSTGELFF.

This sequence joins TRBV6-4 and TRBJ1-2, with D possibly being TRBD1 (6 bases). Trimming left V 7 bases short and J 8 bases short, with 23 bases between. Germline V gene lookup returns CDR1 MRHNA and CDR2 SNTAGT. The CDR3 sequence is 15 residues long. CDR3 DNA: TGTGCCAGCACCCCTCAAGGGGCCGGGGGGCAAGGCTACACCTTC. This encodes CASTPQGAGGQGYTF.

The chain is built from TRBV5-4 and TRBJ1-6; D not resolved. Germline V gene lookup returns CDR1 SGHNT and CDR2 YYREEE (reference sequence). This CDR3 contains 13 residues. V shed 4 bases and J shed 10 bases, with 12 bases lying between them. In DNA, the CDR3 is TGTGCCAGCAGCGGGCCGGGGAGCTCACCCCTCCACTTT. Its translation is CASSGPGSSPLHF.

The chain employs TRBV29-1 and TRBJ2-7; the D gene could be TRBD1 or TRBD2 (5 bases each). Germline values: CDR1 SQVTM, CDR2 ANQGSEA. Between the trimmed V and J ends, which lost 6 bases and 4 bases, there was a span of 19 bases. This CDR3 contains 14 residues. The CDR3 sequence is CSVETIGTEYEQYF. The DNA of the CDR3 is TGCAGCGTCGAGACGATCGGGACCGAGTACGAGCAGTACTTC.

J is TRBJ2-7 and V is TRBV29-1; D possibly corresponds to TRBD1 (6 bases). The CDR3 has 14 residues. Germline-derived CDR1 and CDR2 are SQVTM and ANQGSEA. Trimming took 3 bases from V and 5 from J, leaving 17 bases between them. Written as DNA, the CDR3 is TGCAGCGTTGATAGGGGGAGAGGAGGCAACGAGCAGTACTTC. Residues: CSVDRGRGGNEQYF.

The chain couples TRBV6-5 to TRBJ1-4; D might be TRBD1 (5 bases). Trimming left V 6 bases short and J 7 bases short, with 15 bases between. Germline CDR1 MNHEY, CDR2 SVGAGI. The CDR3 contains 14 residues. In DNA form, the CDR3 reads TGTGCCAGCAGATTACAGGCGGAAGGTGAAAAACTGTTTTTT. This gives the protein CASRLQAEGEKLFF.